The T cell receptor beta chain under discussion was sequenced for a study of T cell responses to AZD1222 COVID-19 vaccine. Whole-study findings and limits: Spike-specific TCR breadth and depth grew following two AZD1222 doses. Donors were mostly white British, more females; clonal diversity possibly underestimated. Only six or seven AZD1222 recipients tested seropositive at baseline. Without day 14 samples, only post-peak T cell repertoires were studied.

Some clones are missing from TCRdb's copy, which holds only in-frame ones; the method was immunoSEQ multiplex PCR. The profile shows about 160,000 clones, under 95% of them singletons. As to this clone: Its matching antigen is unknown.

The germline V and J ends were trimmed by 3 bases and 7 bases, with 12 bases remaining between them. The CDR3 runs to 13 residues. Germline lookup yields CDR1 MNHEY and CDR2 SMNVEV (reference sequence). Source: peripheral blood, taken 28 days after the second AZD1222 dose. The chain joins TRBV27 to TRBJ1-2; a weak D match, TRBD1 (5 bases). This TCR derives from an adult who received the AZD1222 COVID-19 vaccine. CDR3 coding DNA: TGTGCCAGCAGTTTGCAGGGTGTTGGTGGCTACACCTTC. It specifies CASSLQGVGGYTF.